The next 21 T cell receptor beta chains were all read from a single sample in a study of cytomegalovirus exposure and HLA in healthy donors. PCR was performed using 60 Vbeta and 13 Jbeta primers. Sequencing was performed with immunoSEQ multiplex PCR; in TCRdb, only in-frame clones are kept and a portion is missing. The sample lists about 200,000 clones, roughly 12% occurring once. The sequencing input was PBMCs. The receptors stem from a man aged 50-60 years in good health and CMV-seropositive.

The chain has TRBV19 and TRBJ2-6; 9 positions match TRBD1. Trimming removed 2 bases from V and 0 bases from J; junction bases left unmatched: 5. The CDR3 has 18 residues. Germline CDR1 reads LNHDA; CDR2 reads SQIVND (reference sequence). The CDR3 bases are TGTGCCAGTAGTATAAGGGACAGGGCCCCCTCTGGGGCCAACGTCCTGACTTTC. Translating it yields CASSIRDRAPSGANVLTF.

The rearrangement joins TRBV5-1 to TRBJ2-5; D gene ambiguous. Between the trimmed V and J ends, which lost 0 bases and 2 bases, there was a span of 8 bases. This CDR3 region has 14 residues. Germline V gene lookup returns CDR1 SGHRS and CDR2 YFSETQ. CDR3 region: CASSLGQLQETQYF. The CDR3 bases are TGCGCCAGCAGCTTGGGGCAGTTACAAGAGACCCAGTACTTC.

This clone came up a few times. V is TRBV7-9 and J is TRBJ1-2; no reliable D call. From germline, CDR1 is SEHNR and CDR2 FQNEAQ (reference sequence). Trimming removed 2 bases from V and 8 bases from J, with 9 bases in between. This CDR3 comprises 12 residues. CDR3 sequence (DNA): TGTGCCAGCAGCTTAACGCAGGAAGGCTACACCTTC. Encoded protein: CASSLTQEGYTF.

This clone has more than one count but fewer than ten. This sequence joins TRBV25-1 and TRBJ1-4, with a weak D call TRBD1 (5 bases). There are 18 residues in the CDR3. Germline V gives CDR1 MGHDK, CDR2 SYGVNS. V dropped 4 bases and J dropped 0 bases, with 18 bases sitting between them. CDR3 bases: TGTGCCAGCAGTGGAGGACACGCTTTCCAAGCAACTAATGAAAAACTGTTTTTT. This encodes CASSGGHAFQATNEKLFF.

The gene calls are TRBV6-5 and TRBJ2-7, with TRBD1 matching over 9 bases. The J segment lost 0 bases and the V segment lost 4 bases, leaving 4 bases of the junction unmatched. The CDR3 totals 15 residues. Germline V lookup: CDR1 MNHEY, CDR2 SVGAGI. The CDR3 DNA is TGTGCCAGCAGTTCCGGACAGGGGAGCTCCTACGAGCAGTACGTC. It is translated as CASSSGQGSSYEQYV.

This clone was detected a few times. This sequence joins TRBV2 and TRBJ1-1; D may be TRBD1 (5 bases). V was clipped by 7 bases and J by 1 base, with 10 bases between them. Germline CDR1 SNHLY, CDR2 FYNNEI. This CDR3 has 13 residues. CDR3 in amino acids: CASMQTENTEAFF. As DNA, the CDR3 is TGTGCCAGCATGCAGACAGAGAACACTGAAGCTTTCTTT. Complete variable domain (other parts from reference TRBV2 and TRBJ1-1): EPEVTQTPSHQVTQMGQEVILRCVPISNHLYFYWYRQILGQKVEFLVSFYNNEISEKSEIFDDQFSVERPDGSNFTLKIRSTKLEDSAMYFCASMQTENTEAFFGQGTRLTVV.

J is TRBJ2-1 and V is TRBV14; possibly TRBD2 for D (6 bases). There are 13 residues in the CDR3. Trimming took off 2 bases at V and 15 bases at J, with 17 bases between the two ends. The V gene's germline CDR1 is SGHDN and CDR2 FVKESK. In DNA form, the CDR3 reads TGTGCCAGCAGCCAAACGACTAGTGGAGTACTGTTCTTC. Translation: CASSQTTSGVLFF.

The DNA for the CDR3 is TGTGCCAGCGGCCTGAGGAGGGGCGGCACTGAAGCTTTCTTT. This translates into CASGLRRGGTEAFF. The rearrangement links TRBV11-3 to TRBJ1-1; tentative D call: TRBD1 (5 bases). Germline loops: CDR1 SGHNT, CDR2 YENEEA. This CDR3 has 14 residues. V lost 8 bases and J 4 bases, leaving 17 bases between the germline ends.

The chain combines TRBV6-6 with TRBJ1-3; 10 bases align to TRBD1. This CDR3 region has 14 residues. J gave up 7 bases and V 8 bases, and 8 bases lay outside the gene matches. Per germline, CDR1 MNHNY and CDR2 SVGAGI (reference sequence). The CDR3 DNA reads as TGTGCCAGCCGGGACAGGGGCTTCTCTAACACCATATATTTT. Its translation: CASRDRGFSNTIYF.

This clone was observed once. The chain employs TRBV6-1 and TRBJ1-6; tentative D call: TRBD1 (5 bases). This CDR3 region has 14 residues. V dropped 1 base and J dropped 14 bases, with 15 bases sitting between them. Germline CDR1 MNHNS, CDR2 SASEGT. As DNA, the CDR3 is TGTGCCAGCAGTGAAGGGGGCAGTCGCACGGCCCTCCACTTT. It yields the protein CASSEGGSRTALHF.

The rearrangement links TRBV5-6 to TRBJ1-6; D perhaps matches TRBD1 (5 bases). The V and J ends lost 6 bases and 9 bases respectively, with 16 bases between them. The germline V gene encodes CDR1 SGHDT and CDR2 YYEEEE. The CDR3 has 14 amino acids. The CDR3 bases are TGTGCCAGCACCCGTGGGGGGTTCGGTTCACCCCTCCACTTT. This sequence encodes CASTRGGFGSPLHF.

In this sample, this clone turned up a few times. The rearrangement uses TRBV18 and TRBJ2-6; D might be TRBD2 (6 bases). Trimming pared 3 bases from V and 1 base from J, leaving 16 bases between. From germline, CDR1 is KGHSH and CDR2 LQKENI. The CDR3 runs 18 residues. This CDR3 reads CASSPGVVAVSGANVLTF. Written as DNA, the CDR3 is TGTGCCAGCTCACCCGGTGTGGTAGCGGTATCTGGGGCCAACGTCCTGACTTTC.

This clone occurred a few times. V gene TRBV7-9 combines with J gene TRBJ1-1; D not certain. Trimming stripped 3 bases from V and 4 bases from J, with 9 bases between. Germline CDR1 reads SEHNR; CDR2 reads FQNEAQ (reference sequence). The CDR3 covers 13 residues. Written as DNA, the CDR3 is TGTGCCAGCAGCTTCAGTACGGGCACTGAAGCTTTCTTT. Amino acids: CASSFSTGTEAFF.

This chain joins TRBV7-2 and TRBJ2-3; no clear D gene. The CDR3 runs 16 residues. The ends were cut back, 2 bases at V and 1 base at J, with 13 bases in the middle. Germline values: CDR1 SGHTA, CDR2 FQGNSA. CDR3 residues: CASSLNRGQGTDTQYF. CDR3 nucleotides: TGTGCCAGCAGCTTAAATCGAGGCCAAGGCACAGATACGCAGTATTTT.

This clone was found a few times. The V and J genes are TRBV7-8 and TRBJ1-1; TRBD1 might be the D (6 bases). The V end lost 4 bases, the J end lost 0 bases, and 15 bases lay between the germline ends. Germline V lookup: CDR1 SGHVS, CDR2 FQNEAQ. The length of the CDR3 is 16 residues. Here the CDR3 reads CASSSLDRNMNTEAFF. The DNA for the CDR3 is TGTGCCAGCAGCTCTTTGGACAGAAACATGAACACTGAAGCTTTCTTT. The complete variable domain, with remaining parts taken from reference TRBV7-8 and TRBJ1-1, reads GAGVSQSPRYKVAKRGQDVALRCDPISGHVSLFWYQQALGQGPEFLTYFQNEAQLDKSGLPSDRFFAERPEGSVSTLKIQRTQQEDSAVYLCASSSLDRNMNTEAFFGQGTRLTVV.

This chain's CDR3 is CASSQEGSSSYNEQFF. The CDR3 region has the DNA TGCGCCAGCAGCCAAGAGGGCTCATCCTCCTACAATGAGCAGTTCTTC. The chain recombines TRBV4-3 with TRBJ2-1, with D uncertain. The CDR3 is 16 amino acids. Germline assignment: CDR1 LGHNA and CDR2 YSLEER. The ends were cut back, 0 bases at V and 0 bases at J, with 9 bases in the middle.

This clone was seen a handful of times. V is TRBV6-5 and J is TRBJ1-6, with 7 bases lining up with TRBD1. Trimming removed 8 bases from V and 9 bases from J; junction bases left unmatched: 1. This CDR3 has 11 residues. From germline, CDR1 is MNHEY and CDR2 SVGAGI. The CDR3: CASSGGSPLHF. The CDR3 DNA sequence: TGTGCCAGCTCAGGGGGTTCACCCCTCCACTTT.

The V call is TRBV9, the J call TRBJ2-3, with 10 bases aligning to TRBD2. J lost 6 bases, V lost 9 bases, and 10 bases had no gene match. Per germline, CDR1 SGDLS and CDR2 YYNGEE. The CDR3 runs 14 residues. Here the CDR3 reads CATSSGGAVDTQYF. The DNA for the CDR3 is TGTGCCACCTCGAGCGGGGGGGCCGTGGATACGCAGTATTTT.

This chain connects TRBV12-5 to TRBJ2-4; D uncertain. The CDR3 extends over 14 amino acids. The V end lost 7 bases, the J end lost 1 base, and 11 bases lay between the germline ends. CDR1 and CDR2 (germline): LGHNT, FRNRAP. DNA of the CDR3: TGTGCTAGTGCCGACTCCAGTGCCAAAAACATTCAGTACTTC. Its translation is CASADSSAKNIQYF.

This clone was counted a few times. V and J are TRBV6-6 and TRBJ2-7; 10 bases align to TRBD1. V was pared by 4 bases and J by 5 bases, with 8 bases of the junction left unmatched. The CDR3 is made up of 15 amino acids. The germline V gene has CDR1 MNHNY and CDR2 SVGAGI (reference sequence). CDR3 in DNA: TGTGCCAGCAGTTTCCCCGGGACAGGGGAGAACGAGCAGTACTTC. Amino acid sequence: CASSFPGTGENEQYF.

This chain links TRBV27 with TRBJ2-3; TRBD2 is a possible D gene (5 bases). Trimming shortened V by 3 bases and J by 1 base, and 8 bases separated the two germline ends. The CDR3 runs 14 residues. The germline CDR1 and CDR2 sequences are MNHEY and SMNVEV (reference sequence). The CDR3 protein is CASSFTRGTDTQYF. The CDR3 DNA sequence: TGTGCCAGCAGTTTTACTAGAGGCACAGATACGCAGTATTTT.